Listed below are T cell receptor beta chains from one sample, sequenced in a study of lymphopenia after photon versus proton radiotherapy. The protocol was immunoSEQ multiplex PCR, while the TCRdb copy is restricted to in-frame clones and leaves out a portion. The table has roughly 67,000 clones, approximately 90% seen once. The sample here was peripheral blood, taken from a patient treated with photon-based radiotherapy. The receptors come from a woman in her 70s with pancreatic cancer. CDR3s include the opening cysteine and the closing phenylalanine or tryptophan. The order of the fields is CDR3 protein, CDR3 DNA, D gene, clone size, V gene, J gene. A D gene is named only where the DNA matches it firmly. Size values are once, few and many counts, or a class for expanded clones, and some rows have none.

CDR3: CASSLGLAGYNEQFF; DNA: TGTGCCAGCAGCTTGGGACTAGCGGGTTACAATGAGCAGTTCTTC; D: TRBD2; size: -; V: TRBV11-1; J: TRBJ2-1
CDR3: CASTMRFNEQFF; DNA: TGTGCCAGCACCATGAGGTTCAATGAGCAGTTCTTC; D: -; size: -; V: TRBV7-9; J: TRBJ2-1
CDR3: CASSPDSGTYNEQFF; DNA: TGTGCCAGCAGCCCCGATAGCGGAACCTACAATGAGCAGTTCTTC; D: -; size: -; V: TRBV7-8; J: TRBJ2-1
CDR3: CASSPWTSGRNEQYF; DNA: TGTGCCAGCTCACCCTGGACTAGCGGGAGGAACGAGCAGTACTTC; D: TRBD2; size: -; V: TRBV18; J: TRBJ2-7
CDR3: CASSLAREPSYEQYF; DNA: TGTGCCAGCAGCTTAGCGCGGGAGCCGTCCTACGAGCAGTACTTC; D: TRBD2; size: -; V: TRBV7-9; J: TRBJ2-7
CDR3: CASSSYGAGYTYEQYF; DNA: TGTGCCAGTAGTAGTTATGGCGCGGGGTATACCTACGAGCAGTACTTC; D: -; size: -; V: TRBV19; J: TRBJ2-7
CDR3: CASSFSLGWSDTEAFF; DNA: TGTGCCAGCAGTTTCAGTCTTGGCTGGTCTGACACTGAAGCTTTCTTT; D: -; size: -; V: TRBV28; J: TRBJ1-1
CDR3: CASSIYRDRGWGTEAFF; DNA: TGTGCCAGCAGCATATACCGGGACAGGGGATGGGGCACTGAAGCTTTCTTT; D: TRBD1; size: -; V: TRBV13; J: TRBJ1-1
CDR3: CASSLEEGLSYEQYF; DNA: TGTGCCAGCAGCTTAGAAGAAGGGCTTTCCTACGAGCAGTACTTC; D: -; size: -; V: TRBV7-8; J: TRBJ2-7
CDR3: CASSQDFMGGELFF; DNA: TGCGCCAGCAGCCAAGATTTTATGGGCGGGGAGCTGTTTTTT; D: -; size: few; V: TRBV4-3; J: TRBJ2-2
CDR3: CASRGQGQETQYF; DNA: TGTGCCAGTAGGGGACAGGGCCAAGAGACCCAGTACTTC; D: TRBD1; size: -; V: TRBV19; J: TRBJ2-5
CDR3: CASSLRIGTSGRELPDTQYF; DNA: TGTGCCAGCAGCTTACGAATCGGCACTAGCGGGAGAGAGTTGCCAGATACGCAGTATTTT; D: TRBD2; size: -; V: TRBV13; J: TRBJ2-3
CDR3: CASSLISGQETQYF; DNA: TGTGCCAGCAGCTTAATCAGCGGACAAGAGACCCAGTACTTC; D: -; size: -; V: TRBV7-8; J: TRBJ2-5
CDR3: CASSAAASSYNEQFF; DNA: TGTGCCAGCAGTGCCGCAGCGAGCTCCTACAATGAGCAGTTCTTC; D: -; size: -; V: TRBV6-1; J: TRBJ2-1
CDR3: CASSLGQGNTEAFF; DNA: TGTGCCAGCAGCTTAGGTCAGGGCAACACTGAAGCTTTCTTT; D: -; size: -; V: TRBV7-9; J: TRBJ1-1
CDR3: CASSYGRDGYYEQYF; DNA: TGTGCCAGCAGTTACGGAAGGGACGGATACTACGAGCAGTACTTC; D: -; size: -; V: TRBV6-6; J: TRBJ2-7
CDR3: CASSPPWGMNTEAFF; DNA: TGTGCCAGCTCACCACCGTGGGGGATGAACACTGAAGCTTTCTTT; D: -; size: -; V: TRBV18; J: TRBJ1-1